This TCR beta chain was documented in a study of T cells after yellow fever vaccination. TCRdb fed the 5' RACE reads into MiXCR, producing one record per CDR3 protein. The data hold some 150,000 distinct CDR3 sequences, with about a tenth observed a single time. This clonotype was seen a handful of times. This specimen consisted of CD8+ T cells sorted from PBMCs, obtained 45 days after the yellow fever booster vaccination. The receptor's source is a man aged 18 to 30 who received the YFV17D yellow fever vaccine.

CDR3: CASSSLPYEQYV. DNA for the CDR3: TGTGCCAGCAGCTCTCTCCCCTACGAGCAGTACGTC. J is TRBJ2-7 and V is TRBV7-9; unclear D gene. This CDR3 comprises 12 residues. The ends were cut back, 4 bases at V and 2 bases at J, with 6 bases in the middle. CDR1 and CDR2 from the germline V gene are SEHNR and FQNEAQ (reference sequence).